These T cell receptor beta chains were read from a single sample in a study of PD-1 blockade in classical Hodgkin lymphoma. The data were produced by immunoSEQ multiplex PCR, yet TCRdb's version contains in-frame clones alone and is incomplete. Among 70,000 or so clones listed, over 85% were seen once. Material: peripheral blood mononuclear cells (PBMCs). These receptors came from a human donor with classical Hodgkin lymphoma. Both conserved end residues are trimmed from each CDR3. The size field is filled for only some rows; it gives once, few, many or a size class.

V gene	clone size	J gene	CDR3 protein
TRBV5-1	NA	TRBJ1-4	ASSLVWGTGKKLF
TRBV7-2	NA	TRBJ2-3	ASTLGTSYGTDTQY
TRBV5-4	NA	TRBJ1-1	ASSLLGARAEAF
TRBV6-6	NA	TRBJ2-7	ASSYSGGDYSYEQY
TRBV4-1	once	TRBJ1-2	ASSQEGLEGYT
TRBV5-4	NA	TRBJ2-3	ASSQSSGGTDTQY
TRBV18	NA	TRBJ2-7	ASSPTGTGGYEQY
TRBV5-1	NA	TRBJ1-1	ASSFQGEGEAF
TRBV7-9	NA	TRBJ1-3	ASRAAAGNTIY
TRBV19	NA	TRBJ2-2	ASSPRLAGGPGTGELF